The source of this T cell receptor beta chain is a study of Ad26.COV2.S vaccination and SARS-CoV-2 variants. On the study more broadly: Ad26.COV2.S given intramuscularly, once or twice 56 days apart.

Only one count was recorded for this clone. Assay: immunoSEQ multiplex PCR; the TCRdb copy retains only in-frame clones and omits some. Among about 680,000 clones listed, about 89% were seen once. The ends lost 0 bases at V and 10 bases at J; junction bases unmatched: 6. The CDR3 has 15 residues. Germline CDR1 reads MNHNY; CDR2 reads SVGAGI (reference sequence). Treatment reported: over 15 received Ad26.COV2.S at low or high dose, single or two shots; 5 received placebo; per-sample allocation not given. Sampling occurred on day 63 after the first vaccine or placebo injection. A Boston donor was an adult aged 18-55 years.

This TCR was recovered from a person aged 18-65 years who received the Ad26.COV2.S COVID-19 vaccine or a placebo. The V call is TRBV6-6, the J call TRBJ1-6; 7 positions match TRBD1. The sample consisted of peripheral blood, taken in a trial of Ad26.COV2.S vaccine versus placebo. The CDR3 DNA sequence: TGTGCCAGCAGTTACTCGAGACAGGGTTTGTCACCCCTCCACTTT. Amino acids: CASSYSRQGLSPLHF.